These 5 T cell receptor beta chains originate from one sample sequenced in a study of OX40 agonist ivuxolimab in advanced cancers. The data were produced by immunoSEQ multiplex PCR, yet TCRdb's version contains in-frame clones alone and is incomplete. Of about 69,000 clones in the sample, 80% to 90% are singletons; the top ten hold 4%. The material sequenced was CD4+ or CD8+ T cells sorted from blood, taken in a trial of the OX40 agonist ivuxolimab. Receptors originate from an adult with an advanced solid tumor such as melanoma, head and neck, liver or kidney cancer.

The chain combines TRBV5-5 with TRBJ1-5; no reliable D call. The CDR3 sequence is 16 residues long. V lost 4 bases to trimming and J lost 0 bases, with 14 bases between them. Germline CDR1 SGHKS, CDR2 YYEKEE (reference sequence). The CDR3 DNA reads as TGTGCCAGCAGCCCGGACGGGAGCTATAGCAATCAGCCCCAGCATTTT. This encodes CASSPDGSYSNQPQHF.

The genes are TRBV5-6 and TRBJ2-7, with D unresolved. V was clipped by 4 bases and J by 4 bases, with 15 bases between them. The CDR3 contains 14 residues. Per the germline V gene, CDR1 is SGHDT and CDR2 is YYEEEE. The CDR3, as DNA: TGTGCCAGCAGCCGAAGGCCAGCTGGTTACGAGCAGTACTTC. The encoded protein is CASSRRPAGYEQYF.

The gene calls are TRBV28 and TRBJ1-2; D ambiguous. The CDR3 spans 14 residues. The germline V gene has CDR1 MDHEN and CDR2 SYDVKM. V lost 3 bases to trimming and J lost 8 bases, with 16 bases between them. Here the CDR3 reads CASSFLRSLWGYTF. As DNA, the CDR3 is TGTGCCAGCAGTTTTCTCCGGTCTTTATGGGGCTACACCTTC.

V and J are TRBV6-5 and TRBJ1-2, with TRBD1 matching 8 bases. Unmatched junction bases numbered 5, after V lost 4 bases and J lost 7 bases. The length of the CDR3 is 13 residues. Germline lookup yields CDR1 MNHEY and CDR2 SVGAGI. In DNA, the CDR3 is TGTGCCAGCAGTTCGTCAGGGGGCCCTGGCTACACCTTC. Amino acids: CASSSSGGPGYTF.

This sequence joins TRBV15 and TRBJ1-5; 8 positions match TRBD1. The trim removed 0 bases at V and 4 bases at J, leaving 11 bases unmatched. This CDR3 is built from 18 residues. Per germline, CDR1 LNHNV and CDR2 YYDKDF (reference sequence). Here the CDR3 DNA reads TGTGCCACCAGCAGAGATCAAGCCGGCAGGGGGCAAAATCAGCCCCAGCATTTT. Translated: CATSRDQAGRGQNQPQHF.